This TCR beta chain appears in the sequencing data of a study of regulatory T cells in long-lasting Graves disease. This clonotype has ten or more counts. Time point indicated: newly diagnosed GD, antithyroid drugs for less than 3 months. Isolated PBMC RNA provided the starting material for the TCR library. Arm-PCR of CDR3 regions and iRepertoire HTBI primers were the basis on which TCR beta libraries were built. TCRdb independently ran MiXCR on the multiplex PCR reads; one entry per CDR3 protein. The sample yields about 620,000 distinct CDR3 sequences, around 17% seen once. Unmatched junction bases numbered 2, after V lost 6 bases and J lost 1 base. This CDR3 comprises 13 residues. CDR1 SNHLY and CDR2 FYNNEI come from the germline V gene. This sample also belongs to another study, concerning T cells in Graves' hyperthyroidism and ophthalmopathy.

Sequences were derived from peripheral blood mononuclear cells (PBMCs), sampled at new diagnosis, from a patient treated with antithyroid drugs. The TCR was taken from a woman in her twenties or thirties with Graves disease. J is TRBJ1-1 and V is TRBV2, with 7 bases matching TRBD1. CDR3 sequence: CASRRQGNTEAFF. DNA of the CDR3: TGTGCCAGCAGAAGACAGGGGAACACTGAAGCTTTCTTT.